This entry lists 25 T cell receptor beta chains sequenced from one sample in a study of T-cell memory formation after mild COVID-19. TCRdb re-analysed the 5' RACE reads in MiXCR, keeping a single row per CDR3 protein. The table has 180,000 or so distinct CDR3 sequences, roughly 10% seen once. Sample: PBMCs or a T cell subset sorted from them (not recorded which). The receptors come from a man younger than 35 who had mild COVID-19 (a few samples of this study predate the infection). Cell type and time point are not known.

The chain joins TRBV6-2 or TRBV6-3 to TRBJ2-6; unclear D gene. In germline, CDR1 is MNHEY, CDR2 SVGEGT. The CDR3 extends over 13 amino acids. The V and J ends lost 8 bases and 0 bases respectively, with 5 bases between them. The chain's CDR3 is CASATSGANVLTF. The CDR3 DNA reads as TGTGCCAGCGCGACCTCTGGGGCCAACGTCCTGACTTTC.

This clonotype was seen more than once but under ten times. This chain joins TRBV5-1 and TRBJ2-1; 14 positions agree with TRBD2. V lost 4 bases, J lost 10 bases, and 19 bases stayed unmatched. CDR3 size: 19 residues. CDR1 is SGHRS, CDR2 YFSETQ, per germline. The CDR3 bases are TGCGCCAGCAGCCCCCGGACTAGCGGGGGGATTATACCCCCCGCGGAGCAGTTCTTC. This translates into CASSPRTSGGIIPPAEQFF.

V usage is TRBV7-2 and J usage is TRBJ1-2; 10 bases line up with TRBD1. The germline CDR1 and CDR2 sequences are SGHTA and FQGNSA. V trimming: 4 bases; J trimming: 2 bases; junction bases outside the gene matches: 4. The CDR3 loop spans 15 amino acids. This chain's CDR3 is CASSSGTGVNYGYTF. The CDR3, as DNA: TGTGCCAGCAGCTCTGGGACAGGGGTAAACTATGGCTACACCTTC.

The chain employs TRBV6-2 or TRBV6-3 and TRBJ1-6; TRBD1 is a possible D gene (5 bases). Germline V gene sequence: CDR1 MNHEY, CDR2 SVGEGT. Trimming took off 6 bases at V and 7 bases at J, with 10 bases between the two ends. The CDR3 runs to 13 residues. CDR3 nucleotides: TGTGCCAGCAGCCCGGGACTCAATTCACCCCTCCACTTT. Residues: CASSPGLNSPLHF.

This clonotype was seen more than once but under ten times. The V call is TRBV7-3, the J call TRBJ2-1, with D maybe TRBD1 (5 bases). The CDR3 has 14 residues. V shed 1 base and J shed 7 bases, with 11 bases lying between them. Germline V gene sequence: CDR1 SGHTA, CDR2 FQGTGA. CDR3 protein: CASSLIARENEQFF. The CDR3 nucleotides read TGTGCCAGCAGCTTAATCGCCAGGGAAAATGAGCAGTTCTTC.

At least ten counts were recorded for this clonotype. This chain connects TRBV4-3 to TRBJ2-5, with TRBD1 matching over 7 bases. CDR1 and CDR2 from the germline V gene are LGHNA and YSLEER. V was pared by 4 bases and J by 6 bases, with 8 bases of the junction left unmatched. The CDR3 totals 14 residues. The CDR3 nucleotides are TGCGCCAGCAGCCCCCGACAGGGAGTAAAGACCCAGTACTTC. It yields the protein CASSPRQGVKTQYF.

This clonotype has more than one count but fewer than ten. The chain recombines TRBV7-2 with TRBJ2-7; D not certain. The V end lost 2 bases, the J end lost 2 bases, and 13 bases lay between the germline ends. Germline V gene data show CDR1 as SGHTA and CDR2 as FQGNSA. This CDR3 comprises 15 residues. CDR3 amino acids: CASSLFQSNTYEQYV. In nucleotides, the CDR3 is TGTGCCAGCAGCTTATTCCAGTCGAACACCTACGAGCAGTACGTC.

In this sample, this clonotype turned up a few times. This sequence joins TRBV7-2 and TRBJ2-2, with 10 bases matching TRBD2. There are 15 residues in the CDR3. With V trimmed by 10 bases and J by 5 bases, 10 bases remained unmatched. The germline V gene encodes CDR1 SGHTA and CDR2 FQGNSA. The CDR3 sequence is CATGTSGDPTGELFF. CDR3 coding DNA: TGTGCCACCGGAACTAGCGGGGACCCGACCGGGGAGCTGTTTTTT.

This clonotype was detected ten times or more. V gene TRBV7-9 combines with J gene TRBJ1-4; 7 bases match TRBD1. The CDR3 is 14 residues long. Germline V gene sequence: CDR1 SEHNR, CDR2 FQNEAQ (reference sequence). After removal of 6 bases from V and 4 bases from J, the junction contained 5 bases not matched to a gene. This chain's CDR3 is CASRDNRGNEKLFF. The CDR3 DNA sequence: TGTGCCAGCAGAGATAACAGGGGTAATGAAAAACTGTTTTTT.

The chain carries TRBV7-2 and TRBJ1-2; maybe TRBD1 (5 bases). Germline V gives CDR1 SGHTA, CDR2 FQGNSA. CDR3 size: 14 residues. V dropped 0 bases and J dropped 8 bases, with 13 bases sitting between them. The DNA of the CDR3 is TGTGCCAGCAGCTTAGCTCGCAGGGAAGAGGGCTACACCTTC. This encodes CASSLARREEGYTF.

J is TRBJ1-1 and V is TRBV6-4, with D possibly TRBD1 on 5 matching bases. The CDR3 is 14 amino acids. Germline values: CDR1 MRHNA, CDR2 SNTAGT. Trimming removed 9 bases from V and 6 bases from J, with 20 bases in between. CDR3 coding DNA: TGTGCCAGTAGAACCCCGGGGCCCAGAGCTGAAGCTTTCTTT. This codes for CASRTPGPRAEAFF.

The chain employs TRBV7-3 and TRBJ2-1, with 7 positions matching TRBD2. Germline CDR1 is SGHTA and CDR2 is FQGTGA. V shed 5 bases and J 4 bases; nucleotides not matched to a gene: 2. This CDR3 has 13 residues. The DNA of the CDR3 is TGTGCCAGCAGCAGGCGGGGGTACAATGAGCAGTTCTTC. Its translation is CASSRRGYNEQFF.

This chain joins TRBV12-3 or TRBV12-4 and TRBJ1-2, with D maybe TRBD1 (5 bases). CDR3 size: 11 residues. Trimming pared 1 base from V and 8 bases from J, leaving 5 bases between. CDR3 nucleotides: TGTGCCAGCAGTTTAGGGGGCGGCTACACCTTC. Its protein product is CASSLGGGYTF.

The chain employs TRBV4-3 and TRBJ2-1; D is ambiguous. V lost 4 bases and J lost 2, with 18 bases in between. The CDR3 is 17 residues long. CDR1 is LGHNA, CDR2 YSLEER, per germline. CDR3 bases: TGCGCCAGCAGCCCAGGTCGCTCGGCAAGCCCCTACAATGAGCAGTTCTTC. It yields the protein CASSPGRSASPYNEQFF.

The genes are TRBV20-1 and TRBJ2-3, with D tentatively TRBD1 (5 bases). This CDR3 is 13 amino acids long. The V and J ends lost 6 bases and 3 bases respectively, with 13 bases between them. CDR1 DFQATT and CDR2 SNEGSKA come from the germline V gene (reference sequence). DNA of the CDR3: TGCAGTGCCGGACAACACGAGACAGATACGCAGTATTTT. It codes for CSAGQHETDTQYF.

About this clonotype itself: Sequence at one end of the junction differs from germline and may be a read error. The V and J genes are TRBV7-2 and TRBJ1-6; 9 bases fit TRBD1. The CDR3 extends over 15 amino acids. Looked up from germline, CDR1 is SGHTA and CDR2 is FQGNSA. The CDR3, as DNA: TGTGCCAGCAGCTTAGGTGGGGACAGGGTTTCACCCGTCCACTTT. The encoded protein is CASSLGGDRVSPVHF.

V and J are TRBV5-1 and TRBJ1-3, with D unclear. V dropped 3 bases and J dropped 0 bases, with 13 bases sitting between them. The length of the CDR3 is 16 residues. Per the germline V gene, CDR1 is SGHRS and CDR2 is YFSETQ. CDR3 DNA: TGCGCCAGCAGCTGGGATGGGGATCCCTCTGGAAACACCATATATTTT. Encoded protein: CASSWDGDPSGNTIYF.

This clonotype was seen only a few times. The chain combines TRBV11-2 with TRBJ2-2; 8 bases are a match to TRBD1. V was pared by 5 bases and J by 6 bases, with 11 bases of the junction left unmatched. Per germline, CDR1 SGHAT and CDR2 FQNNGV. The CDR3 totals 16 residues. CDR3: CASSTLGQGLSGELFF. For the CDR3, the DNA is TGTGCCAGCAGCACCCTTGGACAGGGCTTATCCGGGGAGCTGTTTTTT.

Written as DNA, the CDR3 is TGTGCCAGCACCGGGGCATTAGCGGGGGACAATGAGCAGTTCTTC. Its protein product is CASTGALAGDNEQFF. The J gene is TRBJ2-1, the V gene TRBV5-4; TRBD2 aligns across 9 bases. Germline assignment: CDR1 SGHNT and CDR2 YYREEE (reference sequence). This CDR3 region has 15 residues. Trimming removed 6 bases from V and 5 bases from J; junction bases left unmatched: 9.

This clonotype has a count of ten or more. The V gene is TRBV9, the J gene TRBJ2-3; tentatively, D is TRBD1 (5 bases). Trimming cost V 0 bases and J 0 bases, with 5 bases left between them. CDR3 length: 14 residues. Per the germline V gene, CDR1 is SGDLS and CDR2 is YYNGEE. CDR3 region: CASSVGGSTDTQYF. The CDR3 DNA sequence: TGTGCCAGCAGCGTAGGGGGCAGCACAGATACGCAGTATTTT.

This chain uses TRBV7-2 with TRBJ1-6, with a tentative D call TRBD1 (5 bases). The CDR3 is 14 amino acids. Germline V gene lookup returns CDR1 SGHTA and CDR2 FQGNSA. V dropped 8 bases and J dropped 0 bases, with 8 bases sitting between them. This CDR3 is CASGGSSYNSPLHF. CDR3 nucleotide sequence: TGTGCCAGCGGGGGGAGCTCCTATAATTCACCCCTCCACTTT.

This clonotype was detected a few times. The CDR3 loop is CASRSIDTDTQYF. The CDR3 DNA is TGTGCCAGCAGATCCATAGACACAGATACGCAGTATTTT. This chain joins TRBV6-5 and TRBJ2-3; unclear D gene. The germline V and J ends were trimmed by 6 bases and 2 bases, with 9 bases remaining between them. CDR1 MNHEY and CDR2 SVGAGI come from the germline V gene. The CDR3 length is 13 residues.

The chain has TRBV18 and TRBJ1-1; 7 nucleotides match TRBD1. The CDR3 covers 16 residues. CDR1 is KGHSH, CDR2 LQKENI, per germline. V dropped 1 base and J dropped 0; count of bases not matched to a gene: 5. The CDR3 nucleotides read TGTGCCAGCTCACCACAGGGGGCTATTATGAACACTGAAGCTTTCTTT. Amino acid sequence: CASSPQGAIMNTEAFF.

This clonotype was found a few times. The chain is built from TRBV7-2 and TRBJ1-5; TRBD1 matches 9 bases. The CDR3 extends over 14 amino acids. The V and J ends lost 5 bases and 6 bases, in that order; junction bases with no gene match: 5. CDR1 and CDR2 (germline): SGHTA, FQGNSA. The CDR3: CASSTTGGIQPQHF. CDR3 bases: TGTGCCAGCAGCACGACAGGGGGTATTCAGCCCCAGCATTTT.

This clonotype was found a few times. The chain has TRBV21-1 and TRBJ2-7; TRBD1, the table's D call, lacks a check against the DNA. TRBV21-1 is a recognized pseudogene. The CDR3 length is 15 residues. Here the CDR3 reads CASSKRTGVGYEQYV. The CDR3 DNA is TGTGCCAGCAGCAAAAGAACGGGGGTCGGCTACGAGCAGTACGTC.